Each of the 18 T cell receptor beta chains below was sequenced from the same sample in a study of CD8 T cells in ankylosing spondylitis. MiXCR, applied by TCRdb to the 5' RACE reads, yields one record per CDR3 protein. Of 270,000 or so distinct CDR3 sequences in the sample, 15% to 20% were seen once. The sequencing sample was made of blood, either unsorted or a sorted T cell fraction (not recorded which). The receptor set was obtained from a male donor with ankylosing spondylitis or in good health (not recorded which).

This clonotype was seen a handful of times. V usage is TRBV15 and J usage is TRBJ2-3; 16 nucleotides align to TRBD2. This CDR3 is built from 19 residues. The V gene end was trimmed by 1 base and the J gene end by 1 base; junction bases not matched to a gene: 5. Germline V gives CDR1 LNHNV, CDR2 YYDKDF (reference sequence). The CDR3 loop reads CATSRGPGLAGGRTDTQYF. The CDR3 nucleotides read TGTGCCACCAGCAGAGGACCGGGACTAGCGGGAGGGCGCACAGATACGCAGTATTTT.

The chain employs TRBV5-1 and TRBJ2-7; the match to TRBD2 covers 9 bases. The CDR3 contains 14 residues. CDR1 and CDR2 from the germline V gene are SGHRS and YFSETQ. V shed 0 bases and J 5 bases; nucleotides not matched to a gene: 3. The CDR3 sequence: CASSLEASGNEQYF. The CDR3 coding sequence is TGCGCCAGCAGCTTGGAGGCTAGCGGGAACGAGCAGTACTTC.

This clonotype was observed many times. The V and J genes are TRBV5-1 and TRBJ2-7; the match to TRBD2 covers 8 bases. There are 15 residues in the CDR3. Germline CDR1 reads SGHRS; CDR2 reads YFSETQ. With 0 bases clipped from V and 2 bases from J, the junction kept 4 bases outside the gene matches. This CDR3 reads CASSLDTSGTYEQYF. DNA for the CDR3: TGCGCCAGCAGCTTGGATACTAGCGGCACCTACGAGCAGTACTTC.

This sequence joins TRBV20-1 and TRBJ1-2, with D unclear. The germline CDR1 and CDR2 sequences are DFQATT and SNEGSKA (reference sequence). The CDR3 consists of 17 residues. Trimming took off 0 bases at V and 0 bases at J, with 17 bases between the two ends. The CDR3 protein is CSARDGMSAGTNYGYTF. CDR3 coding DNA: TGCAGTGCTAGAGATGGAATGTCGGCAGGAACTAACTATGGCTACACCTTC.

This clonotype occurred a few times. This rearrangement joins TRBV10-3 to TRBJ2-2; D uncertain. The CDR3 totals 13 residues. Trimming cost V 6 bases and J 0 bases, with 5 bases left between them. Per germline, CDR1 ENHRY and CDR2 SYGVKD. CDR3 in DNA: TGTGCCATCAGCTCAGCGAACACCGGGGAGCTGTTTTTT. It encodes CAISSANTGELFF.

This clonotype was observed a handful of times. This chain uses TRBV15 with TRBJ2-7; D possibly corresponds to TRBD1 (5 bases). There are 16 residues in the CDR3. CDR1 is LNHNV and CDR2 is YYDKDF in the germline V gene (reference sequence). V lost 3 bases to trimming and J lost 0 bases, with 15 bases between them. In DNA form, the CDR3 reads TGTGCCACCAGCAGGTATGCAGGGCCGGACTCCTACGAGCAGTACTTC. Its translation is CATSRYAGPDSYEQYF.

Only a few counts were recorded for this clonotype. The chain carries TRBV4-1 and TRBJ2-1; possibly TRBD2 for D (6 bases). Germline CDR1 MGHRA, CDR2 YSYEKL. V was shortened by 2 bases and J by 6 bases, with 14 bases between the two germline ends. The CDR3 loop spans 15 amino acids. The CDR3 DNA reads TGCGCCAGCAGCCAATCGGGACTCCTATCCAATGAGCAGTTCTTC. It encodes CASSQSGLLSNEQFF.

The chain combines TRBV20-1 with TRBJ1-3; TRBD1 matches 11 bases. Trimming at V came to 2 bases and at J to 6 bases, leaving 6 bases not matched to a gene. Per germline, CDR1 DFQATT and CDR2 SNEGSKA (reference sequence). The CDR3 loop spans 15 amino acids. The CDR3 here is CSARSWGQGENTIYF. The CDR3 nucleotides read TGCAGTGCTAGAAGTTGGGGACAGGGGGAAAACACCATATATTTT.

There are many counts of this clonotype. CDR3 DNA: TGTGCCAGCAGCTTTGGTGACAGGTCCTACGAGCAGTACTTC. It codes for CASSFGDRSYEQYF. This chain connects TRBV7-2 to TRBJ2-7; possibly TRBD1 for D (6 bases). From germline, CDR1 is SGHTA and CDR2 FQGNSA. This CDR3 contains 14 residues. V was clipped by 3 bases and J by 1 base, with 10 bases between them.

This chain connects TRBV15 to TRBJ2-2, with D possibly TRBD2 on 7 matching bases. CDR1 and CDR2 (germline): LNHNV, YYDKDF (reference sequence). This CDR3 region has 15 residues. V lost 3 bases and J 5 bases, leaving 13 bases between the germline ends. The CDR3 protein is CATSRRGGPTGELFF. The CDR3 DNA sequence: TGTGCCACCAGCAGGAGGGGGGGGCCAACCGGGGAGCTGTTTTTT.

This clonotype was detected ten times or more. The gene calls are TRBV9 and TRBJ1-1; D gene unclear. CDR1 is SGDLS, CDR2 YYNGEE, per germline. Trimming took off 3 bases at V and 1 base at J, with 10 bases between the two ends. The CDR3 contains 14 residues. The CDR3 sequence: CASSGETGNTEAFF. DNA of the CDR3: TGTGCCAGCAGCGGCGAGACGGGGAACACTGAAGCTTTCTTT.

This clonotype has more than one count but fewer than ten. CDR3 sequence: CASSSRRNTEAFF. The CDR3 DNA is TGTGCCAGCAGTTCTCGGCGGAACACTGAAGCTTTCTTT. The chain combines TRBV6-5 with TRBJ1-1; D unclear. Germline CDR1 MNHEY, CDR2 SVGAGI. V lost 4 bases and J 1 base, leaving 7 bases between the germline ends. The CDR3 is 13 residues long.

The chain has TRBV11-1 and TRBJ2-5; possibly TRBD1 or TRBD2 for D (7 bases each). CDR1 is SGHAT and CDR2 is FQDESV in the germline V gene (reference sequence). CDR3 length equals 14 residues. Trimming removed 4 bases from V and 5 bases from J, with 14 bases in between. CDR3: CASSSQGGPETQYF. The CDR3, as DNA: TGTGCCAGCAGCTCTCAGGGGGGGCCGGAGACCCAGTACTTC.

CDR3 sequence (DNA): TGTGCCACCACCAAGGACGGACGCATTACTAACTATGGCTACACCTTC. This gives the protein CATTKDGRITNYGYTF. The V call is TRBV15, the J call TRBJ1-2, with D uncertain. V was pared by 7 bases and J by 0 bases, with 18 bases between. Germline V CDR1 and CDR2: LNHNV, YYDKDF (reference sequence). This CDR3 contains 16 residues. The whole variable domain, filled in from reference TRBV15 and TRBJ1-2, reads DAMVIQNPRYQVTQFGKPVTLSCSQTLNHNVMYWYQQKSSQAPKLLFHYYDKDFNNEADTPDNFQSRRPNTSFCFLDIRSPGLGDTAMYLCATTKDGRITNYGYTFGSGTRLTVV.

This clonotype was observed a handful of times. V usage is TRBV4-1 and J usage is TRBJ1-2; D might be TRBD1 (5 bases). This CDR3 spans 17 amino acids. In germline, CDR1 is MGHRA, CDR2 YSYEKL. Trimming removed 2 bases at V and 6 bases at J, with 22 bases between. The CDR3 protein is CASSQWGSPGLGDGYTF. For the CDR3, the DNA is TGCGCCAGCAGCCAATGGGGGAGTCCCGGATTAGGCGATGGCTACACCTTC.

The V and J genes are TRBV20-1 and TRBJ2-7; 15 bases are a match to TRBD2. The V segment lost 5 bases and the J segment 6 bases; nucleotides outside the gene matches: 5. The germline CDR1 and CDR2 sequences are DFQATT and SNEGSKA (reference sequence). The CDR3 loop spans 14 amino acids. CDR3 loop: CSAPGTSGRTEQYF. The CDR3 coding sequence is TGCAGTGCTCCAGGGACTAGCGGGAGGACCGAGCAGTACTTC.

The chain joins TRBV20-1 to TRBJ1-5; TRBD1 matches 9 bases. Germline V gene lookup returns CDR1 DFQATT and CDR2 SNEGSKA (reference sequence). The J segment lost 3 bases and the V segment lost 6 bases, leaving 9 bases of the junction unmatched. This CDR3 is built from 15 residues. The CDR3 nucleotides are TGCAGTGCCTCCAGGACAGGGGTGATCAATCAGCCCCAGCATTTT. Protein: CSASRTGVINQPQHF.

The rearrangement uses TRBV20-1 and TRBJ1-5; 10 nucleotides agree with TRBD1. CDR1 and CDR2 from the germline V gene are DFQATT and SNEGSKA (reference sequence). The V segment lost 0 bases and the J segment 0 bases; nucleotides outside the gene matches: 11. The CDR3 is made up of 19 amino acids. CDR3 in amino acids: CSARDFGTGAIYSNQPQHF. The CDR3 nucleotides read TGCAGTGCTAGAGATTTCGGGACAGGGGCGATTTATAGCAATCAGCCCCAGCATTTT.